The 28 T cell receptor beta chains below all came from one sample that was sequenced in a study of technical replicates of blood from a handful of donors listed by TCRdb under 2017. Libraries were prepared through the immunoSEQ multiplex PCR assay. TCRdb took this table from immuneACCESS and kept in-frame rearrangements with V and J called. Such tables lack part of the clones; where checked against another copy, unresolved V genes explain under half of the gap, and the rest is unexplained. In all, the sample holds some 80,000 clones, and about 92% of those were seen once. The biggest ten clones account for more than 0.2% of the sample. What was sequenced was T cells isolated from PBMCs. The receptors were sampled from a human donor in good health.

J is TRBJ2-5 and V is TRBV5-4; 9 positions agree with TRBD1. V lost 4 bases to trimming and J lost 5 bases; unmatched junction nucleotides: 6. There are 14 residues in the CDR3. Per germline, CDR1 SGHNT and CDR2 YYREEE (reference sequence). The DNA of the CDR3 is TGTGCCAGCAGCGGGGGGACAGGGTTGGAGACCCAGTACTTC. Protein: CASSGGTGLETQYF.

This clone appeared a single time. The chain recombines TRBV6-5 with TRBJ1-1, with D maybe TRBD1 (6 bases). From germline, CDR1 is MNHEY and CDR2 SVGAGI. The CDR3 spans 13 residues. V was shortened by 5 bases and J by 4 bases, with 11 bases between the two germline ends. The CDR3 loop reads CASSTQGPTEAFF. CDR3 nucleotide sequence: TGTGCCAGCAGTACACAGGGTCCCACTGAAGCTTTCTTT.

J is TRBJ1-1 and V is TRBV7-9; TRBD1 matches 7 bases. The V gene's germline CDR1 is SEHNR and CDR2 FQNEAQ (reference sequence). The CDR3 sequence is 15 residues long. The V segment lost 5 bases and the J segment 5 bases; nucleotides outside the gene matches: 11. The CDR3 DNA reads as TGTGCCAGCAGCCCTCAGACAGGGTGGGTTACTGAAGCTTTCTTT. Its translation is CASSPQTGWVTEAFF.

This clone was seen only a few times. V usage is TRBV12-5 and J usage is TRBJ1-5; D is ambiguous. Trimming removed 6 bases at V and 9 bases at J, with 18 bases between. CDR1 and CDR2 from the germline V gene are LGHNT and FRNRAP. The CDR3 contains 14 residues. CDR3 in amino acids: CASGYGVSGGPQHF. CDR3 coding DNA: TGTGCTAGTGGCTACGGGGTGTCAGGAGGGCCCCAGCATTTT.

This clone has just one count. DNA of the CDR3: TGCGCCAGCAGCCAAGAGAATGGTGGACTCACTGAAGCTTTCTTT. It encodes CASSQENGGLTEAFF. The chain joins TRBV4-1 to TRBJ1-1; unclear D gene. The length of the CDR3 is 15 residues. Trimming shortened V by 0 bases and J by 4 bases, and 12 bases separated the two germline ends. Germline V lookup: CDR1 MGHRA, CDR2 YSYEKL.

This sequence joins TRBV27 and TRBJ2-2, with D unclear. From germline, CDR1 is MNHEY and CDR2 SMNVEV (reference sequence). Trimming removed 6 bases from V and 6 bases from J, with 11 bases in between. The CDR3 length is 13 residues. CDR3 bases: TGTGCCAGCAGCCCACGGGTTGCCGGGGAGCTGTTTTTT. Protein product: CASSPRVAGELFF.

The chain is built from TRBV25-1 and TRBJ2-5; TRBD2 aligns across 11 bases. This CDR3 has 15 residues. CDR1 MGHDK and CDR2 SYGVNS come from the germline V gene. V was clipped by 3 bases and J by 4 bases; unmatched bases: 4. CDR3 nucleotides: TGTGCCAGCAGTGATTTTAGCGGGAGGGTAGAGACCCAGTACTTC. Translating it yields CASSDFSGRVETQYF.

The V gene is TRBV12-1, the J gene TRBJ2-4; TRBD2, the D gene given by the table, was not confirmed from the DNA. TRBV12-1 is a pseudogene locus. The CDR3 length is 19 residues. CDR3 sequence: CASSFVRGWVLLAKNIQYF. The CDR3 nucleotides read TGTGCCAGCAGCTTTGTCCGAGGTTGGGTCCTTCTAGCCAAAAACATTCAGTACTTC.

This chain joins TRBV9 and TRBJ1-5; the match to TRBD1 covers 12 bases. The CDR3 has 16 amino acids. CDR1 is SGDLS and CDR2 is YYNGEE in the germline V gene. The junction had 8 bases not matched to a gene; V was cut back by 4 bases and J by 6 bases. For the CDR3, the DNA is TGTGCCAGCAGCCGGGACAGGGGGCTTGAAGGTCAGCCCCAGCATTTT. This gives the protein CASSRDRGLEGQPQHF.

V gene TRBV7-9 combines with J gene TRBJ2-3; 10 bases map to TRBD2. J lost 1 base, V lost 0 bases, and 4 bases had no gene match. Per the germline V gene, CDR1 is SEHNR and CDR2 is FQNEAQ (reference sequence). This CDR3 comprises 17 residues. The CDR3: CASSLALGTSGTDTQYF. The CDR3 DNA is TGTGCCAGCAGCTTAGCTTTGGGGACTAGCGGCACAGATACGCAGTATTTT.

The J gene is TRBJ2-2, the V gene TRBV12-5; 8 bases fit TRBD1. This CDR3 spans 16 amino acids. The J segment lost 5 bases and the V segment lost 9 bases, leaving 14 bases of the junction unmatched. CDR1 LGHNT and CDR2 FRNRAP come from the germline V gene. The CDR3 nucleotides read TGTGCTAGCACCCCCCGGACAGGGTCGAGAACCGGGGAGCTGTTTTTT. Translating gives CASTPRTGSRTGELFF.

The gene calls are TRBV7-9 and TRBJ1-2; no clear D gene. V lost 1 base to trimming and J lost 6 bases, with 6 bases between them. The germline V gene encodes CDR1 SEHNR and CDR2 FQNEAQ (reference sequence). The CDR3 consists of 12 residues. The CDR3 DNA reads TGTGCCAGCAGCTTAGGGCGGGATGGCTACACCTTC. This sequence encodes CASSLGRDGYTF.

CDR3 sequence: CASSLGGQGWHTQYF. The CDR3 DNA reads as TGTGCCAGCAGCTTAGGGGGACAGGGTTGGCATACGCAGTATTTT. The chain joins TRBV7-8 to TRBJ2-3; 9 nucleotides align to TRBD1. Germline CDR1 SGHVS, CDR2 FQNEAQ. Trimming removed 1 base from V and 7 bases from J; junction bases left unmatched: 6. This CDR3 comprises 15 residues.

This chain joins TRBV7-9 and TRBJ1-1; maybe TRBD1 (6 bases). The CDR3 covers 12 residues. The germline gives CDR1 SEHNR, CDR2 FQNEAQ (reference sequence). V was pared by 5 bases and J by 8 bases, with 12 bases between. CDR3 in amino acids: CASSETGMEAFF. The DNA for the CDR3 is TGTGCCAGCAGCGAAACAGGGATGGAAGCTTTCTTT.

V usage is TRBV6-6 and J usage is TRBJ1-3; 7 bases align to TRBD1. CDR3 length equals 15 residues. CDR1 MNHNY and CDR2 SVGAGI come from the germline V gene (reference sequence). The ends lost 8 bases at V and 3 bases at J; junction bases unmatched: 10. CDR3 loop: CASRETGDFGNTIYF. As DNA, the CDR3 is TGTGCCAGCCGGGAAACAGGGGACTTTGGAAACACCATATATTTT.

The DNA of the CDR3 is TGTGCCAGCAGCGAGATCTACGCGGGAGGCGCCTACGAGCAGTACTTC. Its protein product is CASSEIYAGGAYEQYF. The chain combines TRBV7-6 with TRBJ2-7, with 8 bases matching TRBD2. J gave up 2 bases and V 5 bases, and 11 bases lay outside the gene matches. CDR3 length equals 16 residues. Germline CDR1 and CDR2: SGHVS and FNYEAQ. Full variable domain (remainder filled in from reference TRBV7-6 and TRBJ2-7): GAGVSQSPRYKVTKRGQDVALRCDPISGHVSLYWYRQALGQGPEFLTYFNYEAQQDKSGLPNDRFSAERPEGSISTLTIQRTEQRDSAMYRCASSEIYAGGAYEQYFGPGTRLTVT.

The rearrangement uses TRBV5-1 and TRBJ1-1; D is ambiguous. The germline gives CDR1 SGHRS, CDR2 YFSETQ. V was trimmed by 3 bases and J by 8 bases, leaving 23 bases between them. The CDR3 extends over 16 amino acids. The DNA of the CDR3 is TGCGCCAGCAGCTCCCTCGGAGGACGTCCCCAGGAGGAAGCTTTCTTT. Protein sequence: CASSSLGGRPQEEAFF.

The chain uses TRBV14 and TRBJ2-1; 10 bases match TRBD2. The J segment lost 6 bases and the V segment lost 1 base, leaving 15 bases of the junction unmatched. There are 19 residues in the CDR3. The germline V gene encodes CDR1 SGHDN and CDR2 FVKESK. The CDR3 DNA is TGTGCCAGCAGCCAAGGCTCCAGCGGGAGGGCCGTGAGACGCAATGAGCAGTTCTTC. As protein: CASSQGSSGRAVRRNEQFF.

The chain employs TRBV11-3 and TRBJ2-7; possibly TRBD2 for D (6 bases). Germline CDR1 is SGHNT and CDR2 is YENEEA. Deletions cut 3 bases from V and 2 bases from J, with 17 bases between. This CDR3 spans 16 amino acids. CDR3 amino acids: CASSFHRAGPTYEQYF. CDR3 DNA sequence: TGTGCCAGCAGCTTTCATCGGGCGGGGCCAACCTACGAGCAGTACTTC.

V is TRBV5-1 and J is TRBJ2-7; a weak D match, TRBD2 (7 bases). Germline loops: CDR1 SGHRS, CDR2 YFSETQ. This CDR3 is built from 14 residues. V dropped 5 bases and J dropped 4 bases, with 16 bases sitting between them. The CDR3 region has the DNA TGCGCCAGCAGGAGGGGGGGGCAGCTTTACGAGCAGTACTTC. Residues: CASRRGGQLYEQYF.

V gene TRBV7-9 combines with J gene TRBJ1-5; D perhaps matches TRBD1 (5 bases). Germline CDR1 SEHNR, CDR2 FQNEAQ (reference sequence). This CDR3 is 14 amino acids long. V lost 8 bases to trimming and J lost 5 bases, with 16 bases between them. The DNA of the CDR3 is TGTGCCAGCCAAGGGGCAGCCCTAGATCAGCCCCAGCATTTT. Protein sequence: CASQGAALDQPQHF.

The CDR3 spells CASSLVPGVTYEQYF. DNA of the CDR3: TGTGCCAGCAGCTTAGTCCCAGGGGTAACCTACGAGCAGTACTTC. The chain recombines TRBV11-2 with TRBJ2-7; possibly TRBD1 for D (6 bases). The germline CDR1 and CDR2 sequences are SGHAT and FQNNGV. Trimming took off 1 base at V and 2 bases at J, with 12 bases between the two ends. The CDR3 spans 15 residues.

The chain combines TRBV18 with TRBJ1-2; unclear D gene. The germline V gene has CDR1 KGHSH and CDR2 LQKENI. CDR3 length equals 13 residues. V lost 0 bases and J lost 4, with 6 bases in between. The CDR3 region is CASSPPSVYGYTF. The CDR3 region has the DNA TGTGCCAGCTCACCACCGTCCGTCTATGGCTACACCTTC.

This clone was picked up a small number of times. This sequence joins TRBV11-2 and TRBJ1-1; possibly TRBD1 for D (6 bases). V gave up 3 bases and J gave up 7 bases, with 9 bases separating them. Germline loops: CDR1 SGHAT, CDR2 FQNNGV. This CDR3 spans 12 amino acids. CDR3 residues: CASSLGRGEAFF. The CDR3 DNA follows: TGTGCCAGCAGCTTGGGCAGGGGTGAAGCTTTCTTT.

This chain joins TRBV2 and TRBJ2-7; D not certain. CDR3 length equals 10 residues. V was cut by 6 bases and J by 3 bases, with 3 bases left in between. Germline V gene data show CDR1 as SNHLY and CDR2 as FYNNEI. The CDR3 loop is CASSNYEQYF. Here the CDR3 DNA reads TGTGCCAGCAGCAACTACGAGCAGTACTTC.

This chain links TRBV7-8 with TRBJ2-1; TRBD2 matches at 9 bases. V shed 1 base, J shed 1 base, and the junction held 8 bases outside the gene matches. From germline, CDR1 is SGHVS and CDR2 FQNEAQ. The CDR3 is 18 residues long. The CDR3 DNA is TGTGCCAGCAGCTTAGTGCGGGAGGGCCTCTCTTCCTACAATGAGCAGTTCTTC. Its protein product is CASSLVREGLSSYNEQFF. Full variable domain (remainder filled in from reference TRBV7-8 and TRBJ2-1): GAGVSQSPRYKVAKRGQDVALRCDPISGHVSLFWYQQALGQGPEFLTYFQNEAQLDKSGLPSDRFFAERPEGSVSTLKIQRTQQEDSAVYLCASSLVREGLSSYNEQFFGPGTRLTVL.

The chain links TRBV9 to TRBJ1-1, with TRBD1 as a possible D gene (6 bases). This CDR3 region has 14 residues. Germline V CDR1 and CDR2: SGDLS, YYNGEE. V was trimmed by 3 bases and J by 3 bases, leaving 12 bases between them. CDR3 loop: CASSGAGAYTEAFF. The CDR3 DNA reads TGTGCCAGCAGCGGAGCGGGGGCGTACACTGAAGCTTTCTTT.

The chain carries TRBV5-4 and TRBJ1-6, with unresolved D. The CDR3 has 15 residues. Trimming cost V 4 bases and J 7 bases, with 15 bases left between them. CDR1 SGHNT and CDR2 YYREEE come from the germline V gene (reference sequence). CDR3: CASSPEQSLNSPLHF. CDR3 bases: TGTGCCAGCAGCCCTGAACAGAGCCTGAATTCACCCCTCCACTTT.